This TCR beta chain was recovered during a study of CD8 T cells in ankylosing spondylitis. Study observations and caveats: Peripheral blood held disease-linked clones only at relatively low frequency, and these were CD8+. Reportedly, significant enrichment of disease-linked clones occurred in matched ankylosing spondylitis synovial fluid. Reactive arthritis synovial fluid and blood were previously reported to contain some motif variants.

The ends were cut back, 5 bases at V and 4 bases at J, with 9 bases in the middle. The CDR3 covers 14 residues. Per germline, CDR1 SGHTA and CDR2 FQGNSA. Using quantitative 5'-RACE with molecular barcodes, the authors made TCR beta libraries. TCRdb re-called the 5' RACE reads through MiXCR, storing one row per CDR3 protein. The sample has 50,000 to 70,000 distinct CDR3 sequences; over 5% are singletons. This clonotype was observed many times. Its specificity is unknown. The TCR comes from a male donor with ankylosing spondylitis. Sequenced: synovial fluid, either unsorted or a sorted T cell fraction (not recorded which). The V and J genes are TRBV7-2 and TRBJ1-6; D is uncertain. CDR3 sequence reads: CASSRDGYNSPLHF. The CDR3 DNA follows: TGTGCCAGCAGCCGAGACGGTTATAATTCACCCCTCCACTTT.